The TCR beta chain described here comes from a study of T cells expressing NK-cell markers. Whole-study context: All TCR beta repertoires analysed originated from sorted CD3+CD56+NKG2C+, CD3+CD56+NKG2C- and CD3+CD56-NKG2C+ T cells. Study findings and constraints: For a handful of donors, these clonotypes were likewise the leading ones in the CD3+CD56-NKG2C+ fraction.

This CDR3 has 15 amino acids. CDR1 PRHDT and CDR2 FYEKMQ come from the germline V gene (reference sequence). Worth noting for this clonotype: The antigen remains undetermined.

What made the TCR beta cDNA was 5'RACE template switching with UMIs. TCRdb reprocessed the 5' RACE reads and stores each CDR3 protein as one record, lacking DNA. This table lists around 180,000 distinct CDR3 sequences. The sample taken for sequencing was blood T cells: a sorted CD56 or NKG2C T cell subset, CD4+ or CD8+ T cells, or bulk PBMC T cells (not recorded which). The chain links TRBV13 to TRBJ2-5; the TCRdb call, TRBD2, lacks DNA for checking. This TCR was sampled from a man aged 18 to 69 in good health. CDR3 region: CASSLVRSGAETQYF.